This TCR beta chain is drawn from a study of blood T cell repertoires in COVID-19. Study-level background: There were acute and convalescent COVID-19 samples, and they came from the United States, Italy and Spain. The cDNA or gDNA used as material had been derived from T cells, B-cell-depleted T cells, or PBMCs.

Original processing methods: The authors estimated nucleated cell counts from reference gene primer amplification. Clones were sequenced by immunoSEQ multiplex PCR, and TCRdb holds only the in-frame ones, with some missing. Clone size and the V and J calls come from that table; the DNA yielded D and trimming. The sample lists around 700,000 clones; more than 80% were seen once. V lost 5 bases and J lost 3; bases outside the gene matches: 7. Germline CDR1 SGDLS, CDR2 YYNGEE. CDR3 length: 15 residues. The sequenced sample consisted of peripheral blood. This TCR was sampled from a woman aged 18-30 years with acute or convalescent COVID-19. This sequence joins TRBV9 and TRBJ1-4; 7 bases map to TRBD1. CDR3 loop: CASSSSGTANEKLFF. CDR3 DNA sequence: TGTGCCAGCAGTTCTAGCGGGACAGCTAATGAAAAACTGTTTTTT.